This T cell receptor beta chain was retrieved from a study of CD8+ T cells in alopecia areata. General study points: Sequence data from scalp samples additionally include resident alphabeta T cells of normal skin. Scalp clonality decreased significantly with tofacitinib, and so did expanded CD8+ clones among the top 100.

RNA extraction and reverse transcription yielded cDNA as sequencing template. Measured with immunoSEQ multiplex PCR; TCRdb has only the in-frame clones, and not every one. This repertoire shows 120,000 or so clones, approximately 52% found once; its top ten account for around 30%. Treatment denoted: oral pan-JAK inhibitor, 5-10 mg twice daily. The investigators collected lesional scalp punch biopsies and peripheral blood from alopecia areata patients. Worth noting for this clone: Its antigen is not known.

Trimming removed 3 bases at V and 8 bases at J, with 13 bases between. Germline V CDR1 and CDR2: PRHDT, FYEKMQ (reference sequence). The CDR3 extends over 13 amino acids. The chain has TRBV13 and TRBJ1-2, with D tentatively TRBD1 (5 bases). The material sequenced was CD8+ T cells sorted from blood, taken at week 4, from a patient treated with tofacitinib. The TCR originated in a human donor with alopecia areata. The CDR3 sequence: CASSFGDLGGYTF. The CDR3 bases are TGTGCCAGCAGCTTCGGGGACCTCGGAGGCTACACCTTC.